This T cell receptor beta chain is from a study of human T cells and chemical hapten exposure. Overall study context: The patient population, which was mostly female, had alopecia areata, totalis or universalis.

The sample's time point: patch test 1, 2 weeks after DPC sensitization. As to treatment: therapeutic diphenylcyclopropenone sensitization with weekly scalp DPC. Each CDR3 protein is one row after TCRdb ran MiXCR on the RACE reads. This sample carries approximately 79,000 distinct CDR3 sequences, 10% of them seen once, and the ten largest clones take 1.4%. Findings and limits, study-wide: Expanded TCRs made up significantly more big CDR3 similarity clusters than controls did. Since the donors had alopecia, their immune response may not be the same as that of healthy people. A positive correlation with patch test score was shown by PT1 expanded TCR counts.

This clonotype showed up just a few times. The antigen remains unidentified. The sample consisted of whole blood, taken in connection with sensitization to the hapten diphenylcyclopropenone (DPC). This TCR was sampled from a woman aged 45 to 65 with alopecia areata. Some clones in this sample may be carry-over from other donors' samples.

CDR3 sequence reads: CASLPPASGANVLTF. In DNA form, the CDR3 reads TGTGCCAGCCTCCCGCCCGCCTCTGGGGCCAACGTCCTGACTTTC. The V gene is TRBV12-3 or TRBV12-4, the J gene TRBJ2-6; D call uncertain. V was pared by 8 bases and J by 0 bases, with 11 bases between. This CDR3 comprises 15 residues.